This TCR beta chain emerged from a study of shared clonotypes between healthy human individuals. Whole-study context: Per donor, three plates held CD4 naive cells, three held CD4 memory, two held CD8 naive and one held CD8 memory.

Naive CD8 cells lacked CD45RO and underwent positive selection for CCR7, leaving out terminally differentiated effector memory CD45RA+ cells. V lost 6 bases to trimming and J lost 5 bases; unmatched junction nucleotides: 10. This CDR3 spans 16 amino acids. Germline CDR1 SNHLY, CDR2 FYNNEI. Deep-level settings were used for running the assay. Sequencing used immunoSEQ multiplex PCR; TCRdb keeps in-frame clones, though not all of them. The table shows roughly 890,000 clones, with about 92% occurring only once. The chain recombines TRBV2 with TRBJ2-7; 13 nucleotides match TRBD2. This receptor was identified in a young man in good health. Material: naive CD8+ T cells sorted from blood. Here the CDR3 DNA reads TGTGCCAGCAGAGAGAGTCCACTAGCGGGAGGGAACGAGCAGTACTTC. Its translation: CASRESPLAGGNEQYF.